These 7 T cell receptor beta chains share one sample of origin, sequenced in a study of T cells in Graves' hyperthyroidism and ophthalmopathy. Amplified TCR beta CDR3 regions came from RNA transcripts. The TCR CDR3 was amplified in a first-round RT-PCR using the HTBI primer set. Each CDR3 protein is one row after TCRdb ran MiXCR on the multiplex PCR reads. There are about 600,000 distinct CDR3 sequences in the sample; 15% to 20% occur only once, and around 3.5% lies in the top ten. The sequenced material came from blood. The receptors come from a woman in her thirties or forties with Graves' ophthalmopathy.

In its sample, this clonotype was seen many times. The gene calls are TRBV5-8 and TRBJ2-5, with 7 bases aligning to TRBD1. CDR1 SGHTS and CDR2 YDEGEE come from the germline V gene. The V gene end was trimmed by 5 bases and the J gene end by 1 base; junction bases not matched to a gene: 5. CDR3 length: 14 amino acids. The CDR3 region is CASSQGGGQETQYF. The CDR3 bases are TGTGCCAGCAGTCAAGGGGGCGGCCAAGAGACCCAGTACTTC.

The genes are TRBV19 and TRBJ1-1; D ambiguous. Per germline, CDR1 LNHDA and CDR2 SQIVND (reference sequence). Trimming took off 10 bases at V and 0 bases at J, with 18 bases between the two ends. The CDR3 totals 15 residues. The CDR3 region is CATMPQHRMNTEAFF. The CDR3 bases are TGTGCCACTATGCCACAACACAGAATGAACACTGAAGCTTTCTTT.

Many counts were recorded for this clonotype. J is TRBJ1-4 and V is TRBV6-1; D unresolved. Germline values: CDR1 MNHNS, CDR2 SASEGT. V was clipped by 5 bases and J by 0 bases, with 10 bases between them. The CDR3 spans 15 residues. The CDR3: CASSRDVATNEKLFF. The CDR3 DNA reads TGTGCCAGCAGTCGAGACGTTGCAACTAATGAAAAACTGTTTTTT.

This clonotype was seen many times. The chain links TRBV20-1 to TRBJ2-5; 10 bases align to TRBD1. V was pared by 0 bases and J by 5 bases, with 6 bases of the junction left unmatched. Germline lookup yields CDR1 DFQATT and CDR2 SNEGSKA (reference sequence). This CDR3 has 15 residues. CDR3 nucleotides: TGCAGTGCTAGAGATGCCGGGACAGGGGTTGAGACCCAGTACTTC. Translation gives CSARDAGTGVETQYF.

This clonotype was recorded a few times. The chain couples TRBV9 to TRBJ2-5, with TRBD2 matching over 7 bases. V trimming: 6 bases; J trimming: 2 bases; junction bases outside the gene matches: 10. The V gene's germline CDR1 is SGDLS and CDR2 YYNGEE. This CDR3 has 15 residues. The CDR3 is CASTKSLADQETQYF. CDR3 in DNA: TGTGCCAGCACCAAAAGCCTAGCGGATCAAGAGACCCAGTACTTC.

This clonotype was detected a few times. This sequence joins TRBV6-1 and TRBJ2-3; 7 bases match TRBD1. Germline V gene lookup returns CDR1 MNHNS and CDR2 SASEGT. Trimming removed 4 bases from V and 1 base from J; junction bases left unmatched: 11. This CDR3 is built from 17 residues. The CDR3 protein is CASSVRKRGLGTDTQYF. CDR3 bases: TGTGCCAGCAGTGTAAGGAAGAGGGGGCTTGGCACAGATACGCAGTATTTT.

This clonotype occurred many times. V is TRBV20-1 and J is TRBJ2-7; 12 nucleotides align to TRBD2. CDR3 length: 14 residues. V lost 3 bases, J lost 7 bases, and 7 bases stayed unmatched. Germline V lookup: CDR1 DFQATT, CDR2 SNEGSKA (reference sequence). The CDR3 region has the DNA TGCAGTGCTAGTAAGACTAGCGGGGGCCTGGAGCAGTACTTC. Its protein is CSASKTSGGLEQYF.